Listed below are T cell receptor beta chains from one sample, sequenced in a study of T cells after yellow fever vaccination. TCRdb redid the calling of the 5' RACE reads with MiXCR, one entry per CDR3 protein. The data show 120,000 or so distinct CDR3 sequences, approximately 8.4% seen once. The starting material was CD8+ T cells sorted from PBMCs, obtained on the day of the yellow fever booster vaccination. The source of these receptors is a young man who received the YFV17D yellow fever vaccine. Each CDR3 is given with its conserved first and last residue. D genes are given only for firm matches. The size of a clone is reported for some rows only, either as once, few or many, or as a class for expanded clones.

>few|TRBD1|TRBJ2-5|TRBV10-3
CAISQSDRVLETQYF
TGTGCCATCAGCCAATCTGACAGGGTTCTAGAGACCCAGTACTTC
>few|-|TRBJ2-7|TRBV12-5
CASRDGPSYEQYF
TGTGCTAGCCGGGACGGACCCTCCTACGAGCAGTACTTC
>many|TRBD2|TRBJ2-1|TRBV6-2/TRBV6-3
CASSPGLAAGEQFF
TGTGCCAGCAGTCCCGGACTAGCAGCAGGAGAGCAGTTCTTC
>-|-|TRBJ2-3|TRBV6-2/TRBV6-3
CASSYSTGLSTDTQYF
TGTGCCAGCAGTTACTCGACGGGACTTAGCACAGATACGCAGTATTTT
>-|-|TRBJ1-5|TRBV9
CASSVAGTLNQPQHF
TGTGCCAGCAGCGTAGCTGGAACGCTGAATCAGCCCCAGCATTTT
>few|-|TRBJ2-5|TRBV28
CASSFRQGSSETQYF
TGTGCCAGCAGTTTCAGGCAGGGAAGCTCAGAGACCCAGTACTTC
>-|TRBD2|TRBJ2-1|TRBV9
CASSRSGLAGGISYNEQFF
TGTGCCAGCAGCCGTTCGGGGCTAGCGGGGGGGATCTCCTACAATGAGCAGTTCTTC
>few|-|TRBJ1-1|TRBV11-2
CASRGGRGEGTEAFF
TGTGCCAGCAGGGGGGGGCGAGGCGAAGGGACTGAAGCTTTCTTT
>few|-|TRBJ2-7|TRBV6-5
CASRSSGLSYEQYF
TGTGCCAGCAGGAGTTCCGGCCTTTCCTACGAGCAGTACTTC
>few|TRBD2|TRBJ2-3|TRBV7-9
CASSLVLAGMDTQYF
TGTGCCAGCAGCTTAGTCCTAGCGGGTATGGATACGCAGTATTTT
>few|TRBD2|TRBJ2-1|TRBV7-6
CASSLGLAENNEQFF
TGTGCCAGCAGCTTGGGACTAGCGGAGAACAATGAGCAGTTCTTC
>few|-|TRBJ2-2|TRBV7-9
CASSLRAHNTGELFF
TGTGCCAGCAGCCTCCGGGCCCACAACACCGGGGAGCTGTTTTTT